These 11 T cell receptor beta chains originate from one sample sequenced in a study of T cell responses to AZD1222 COVID-19 vaccine. Data came from immunoSEQ multiplex PCR; TCRdb stores just in-frame clones and leaves some out. This repertoire shows 95,000 to 100,000 clones, about 88% found once; its top ten account for approximately 16%. The starting material was peripheral blood, obtained on day 0 of AZD1222 vaccination. The receptors shown here come from an adult in good health.

The sample holds a few counts of this clone. An end of the junction does not agree with germline; a read error may underlie this. V and J are TRBV18 and TRBJ1-2; no clear D gene. The CDR3 is 8 amino acids. Germline CDR1 is KGHSH and CDR2 is LQKENI. The CDR3 here is CASSPNSF. The CDR3, as DNA: TGTGCCAGCTCACCAAACAGCTTC. Full variable domain (rest looked up from reference TRBV18 and TRBJ1-2): NAGVMQNPRHLVRRRGQEARLRCSPMKGHSHVYWYRQLPEEGLKFMVYLQKENIIDESGMPKERFSAEFPKEGPSILRIQQVVRGDSAAYFCASSPNSFGSGTRLTVV.

The chain uses TRBV29-1 and TRBJ1-1, with TRBD1 matching over 9 bases. The germline V gene encodes CDR1 SQVTM and CDR2 ANQGSEA. The trim removed 4 bases at V and 5 bases at J, leaving 17 bases unmatched. The CDR3 runs to 17 residues. Written as DNA, the CDR3 is TGCAGCGTTGGCGTCCTCCCGGGACAGGGCGTGGGGACTGAAGCTTTCTTT. It translates to CSVGVLPGQGVGTEAFF. The entire variable domain, with the rest obtained from reference TRBV29-1 and TRBJ1-1, is as follows: SAVISQKPSRDICQRGTSLTIQCQVDSQVTMMFWYRQQPGQSLTLIATANQGSEATYESGFVIDKFPISRPNLTFSTLTVSNMSPEDSSIYLCSVGVLPGQGVGTEAFFGQGTRLTVV.

The chain employs TRBV3-1 (or the pseudogene TRBV3-2) and TRBJ2-7; 8 nucleotides align to TRBD2. J was trimmed by 4 bases and V by 5 bases; bases with no gene match: 7. The V gene's germline CDR1 is LGHDT and CDR2 YNNKEL (reference sequence). CDR3 length: 14 amino acids. CDR3 sequence reads: CASSFRTSLYEQYF. The CDR3, as DNA: TGTGCCAGCAGCTTCCGGACTAGCTTATACGAGCAGTACTTC.

This chain connects TRBV5-4 to TRBJ1-4; 7 bases align to TRBD1. The V gene end was trimmed by 4 bases and the J gene end by 2 bases; junction bases not matched to a gene: 5. CDR1 and CDR2 from the germline V gene are SGHNT and YYREEE (reference sequence). The CDR3 loop spans 15 amino acids. The chain's CDR3 is CASSPGGRTNEKLFF. CDR3 in DNA: TGTGCCAGCAGCCCAGGGGGGAGGACTAATGAAAAACTGTTTTTT.

The chain recombines TRBV25-1 with TRBJ2-1; D is perhaps TRBD2 (6 bases). Per germline, CDR1 MGHDK and CDR2 SYGVNS. V was trimmed by 4 bases and J by 7 bases, leaving 11 bases between them. The CDR3 runs 13 residues. CDR3 sequence: CASSAGGWNEQFF. The CDR3 region has the DNA TGTGCCAGCAGTGCAGGAGGGTGGAATGAGCAGTTCTTC.

This clone was seen only once. The gene calls are TRBV2 and TRBJ2-1; no clear D. The V end was cut by 2 bases, the J end by 9 bases, with 5 bases between. Germline CDR1 SNHLY, CDR2 FYNNEI. The CDR3 length is 11 residues. The CDR3, as DNA: TGTGCCAGCAGTGAATTCGGTGAGCAGTTCTTC. This sequence encodes CASSEFGEQFF.

This clone was detected a few times. The chain combines TRBV24-1 with TRBJ1-1, with D unresolved. The CDR3 totals 11 residues. Germline lookup yields CDR1 KGHDR and CDR2 SFDVKD. Trimming left V 2 bases short and J 7 bases short, with 4 bases between. The CDR3 region has the DNA TGTGCCACCAGTGATTATAGTGAAGCTTTCTTT. It encodes CATSDYSEAFF.

V is TRBV24-1 and J is TRBJ1-1; 7 bases are shared with TRBD1. This CDR3 is 18 amino acids long. Germline-derived CDR1 and CDR2 are KGHDR and SFDVKD. Unmatched junction bases numbered 10, after V lost 0 bases and J lost 1 base. The CDR3 loop reads CATSDLGGARGPNTEAFF. For the CDR3, the DNA is TGTGCCACCAGTGATTTGGGCGGAGCAAGGGGGCCGAACACTGAAGCTTTCTTT.

The chain uses TRBV28 and TRBJ2-7; D is unresolved. The CDR3 extends over 13 amino acids. V gave up 8 bases and J gave up 4 bases, with 15 bases separating them. Germline CDR1 reads MDHEN; CDR2 reads SYDVKM. Here the CDR3 reads CASRPGRLYEQYF. Here the CDR3 DNA reads TGTGCCAGCCGTCCCGGCCGACTTTACGAGCAGTACTTC.

V and J are TRBV6-5 and TRBJ1-1; possible D gene TRBD1, 5 bases. CDR1 is MNHEY and CDR2 is SVGAGI in the germline V gene. Trimming cost V 3 bases and J 1 base, with 15 bases left between them. This CDR3 has 16 residues. The CDR3 here is CASSYTIVGTNTEAFF. The DNA for the CDR3 is TGTGCCAGCAGTTATACGATAGTGGGGACGAACACTGAAGCTTTCTTT.

The V call is TRBV5-1, the J call TRBJ2-1, with TRBD2 matching 10 bases. Per the germline V gene, CDR1 is SGHRS and CDR2 is YFSETQ. J gave up 6 bases and V 0 bases, and 3 bases lay outside the gene matches. The CDR3 consists of 15 residues. Here the CDR3 reads CASSLGSSGGNEQFF. Written as DNA, the CDR3 is TGCGCCAGCAGCTTGGGGTCTAGCGGGGGCAATGAGCAGTTCTTC.